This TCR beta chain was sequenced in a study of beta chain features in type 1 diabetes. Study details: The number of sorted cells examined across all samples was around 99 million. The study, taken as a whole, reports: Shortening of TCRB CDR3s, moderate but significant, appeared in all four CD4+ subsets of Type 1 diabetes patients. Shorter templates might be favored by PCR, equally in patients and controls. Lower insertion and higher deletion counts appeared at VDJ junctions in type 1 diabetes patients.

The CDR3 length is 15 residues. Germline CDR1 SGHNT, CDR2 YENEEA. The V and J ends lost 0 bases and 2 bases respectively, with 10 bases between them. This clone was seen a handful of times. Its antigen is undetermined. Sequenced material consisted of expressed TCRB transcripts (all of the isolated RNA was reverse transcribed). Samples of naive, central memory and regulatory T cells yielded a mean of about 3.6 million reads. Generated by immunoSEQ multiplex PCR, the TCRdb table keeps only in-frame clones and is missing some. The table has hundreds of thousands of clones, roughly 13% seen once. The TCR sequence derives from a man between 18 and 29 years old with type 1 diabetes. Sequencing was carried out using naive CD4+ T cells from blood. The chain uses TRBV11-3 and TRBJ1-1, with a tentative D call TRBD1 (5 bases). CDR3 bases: TGTGCCAGCAGCTTAGATTCGGGGCAAAACACTGAAGCTTTCTTT. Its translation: CASSLDSGQNTEAFF.